In its sample, the clone carrying this T cell receptor beta chain ranks as medium-sized. This sample was included in a study of graft-versus-host responses after intestinal transplantation. For the study at large: Among the recipients, all got anti-thymocyte globulin induction and then tacrolimus and steroids for roughly three years.

Study-wide findings and caveats: Individuals who had graft-donor T cell macrochimerism had allografts that showed high graft-versus-host to host-versus-graft clonal ratios. GvH clones occurred in recipient marrow; some first appeared in ileum or blood.

Profiling relied on immunoSEQ multiplex PCR, and the TCRdb table lists in-frame clones only, not all of them. The table shows about 10,000 clones, with 31% occurring only once. This specimen was alloreactive CD4+ T cells from a mixed lymphocyte reaction culture, taken before transplantation. Described subset: CFSE-low proliferating T cells sorted from roughly six-day pre-transplant mixed lymphocyte reaction (GvH or HvG direction). The sequence came from a human patient who was an organ donor for intestinal transplantation.

CDR3 bases: TGTGCCATCAGGGACAGGTTCAACACTGAAGCTTTCTTT. Protein: CAIRDRFNTEAFF. The rearrangement links TRBV10-3 to TRBJ1-1; TRBD1 agrees at 7 bases. CDR1 ENHRY and CDR2 SYGVKD come from the germline V gene. V lost 6 bases to trimming and J lost 2 bases; unmatched junction nucleotides: 3. CDR3 length: 13 residues.